These 21 T cell receptor beta chains were all obtained from the same sample, sequenced in a study of siplizumab effects on memory and regulatory T cells. Some clones are missing from TCRdb's copy, which holds only in-frame ones; the method was immunoSEQ multiplex PCR. The repertoire holds approximately 48,000 clones, with more than 85% as singletons. Sequencing was performed on CD8+ T cells sorted from blood. The receptor set was obtained from a human donor in good health.

The J gene is TRBJ1-2, the V gene TRBV4-2; the D is unclear. The CDR3 covers 12 residues. Germline V gene lookup returns CDR1 LGHNA and CDR2 YNFKEQ. The ends were cut back, 9 bases at V and 3 bases at J, with 11 bases in the middle. The CDR3 here is CASRLKDYGYTF. CDR3 coding DNA: TGTGCCAGTAGATTGAAGGACTATGGCTACACCTTC.

The V gene is TRBV19, the J gene TRBJ2-7; no definite D call. Germline CDR1 LNHDA, CDR2 SQIVND (reference sequence). V was cut by 0 bases and J by 0 bases, with 12 bases left in between. The CDR3 sequence is 16 residues long. CDR3 sequence (DNA): TGTGCCAGTAGTATAGATCATGGGGATAGCTCCTACGAGCAGTACTTC. Translated: CASSIDHGDSSYEQYF.

J is TRBJ2-7 and V is TRBV27; TRBD2 matches 9 bases. The CDR3 sequence is 14 residues long. V shed 3 bases and J 3 bases; nucleotides not matched to a gene: 3. Per the germline V gene, CDR1 is MNHEY and CDR2 is SMNVEV (reference sequence). The CDR3 DNA sequence: TGTGCCAGCAGTTTGGCGGGAGGGCACTACGAGCAGTACTTC. It yields the protein CASSLAGGHYEQYF.

V usage is TRBV27 and J usage is TRBJ1-5, with D perhaps TRBD1 (5 bases). This CDR3 is 14 amino acids long. Germline V gene sequence: CDR1 MNHEY, CDR2 SMNVEV (reference sequence). The ends were cut back, 3 bases at V and 6 bases at J, with 12 bases in the middle. The CDR3 loop reads CASSFSGFTQPQHF. CDR3 DNA sequence: TGTGCCAGCAGTTTTTCAGGGTTTACTCAGCCCCAGCATTTT.

The V and J genes are TRBV27 and TRBJ2-1, with 7 bases identical to TRBD1. The V gene end was trimmed by 3 bases and the J gene end by 5 bases; junction bases not matched to a gene: 7. The CDR3 extends over 15 amino acids. In germline, CDR1 is MNHEY, CDR2 SMNVEV (reference sequence). The DNA of the CDR3 is TGTGCCAGCAGTTTGATAGGGGGCGACGACAATGAGCAGTTCTTC. It encodes CASSLIGGDDNEQFF.

V gene TRBV5-1 combines with J gene TRBJ2-7; TRBD1 might be the D (5 bases). This CDR3 contains 14 residues. Germline loops: CDR1 SGHRS, CDR2 YFSETQ. V was pared by 3 bases and J by 2 bases, with 12 bases between. CDR3 coding DNA: TGCGCCAGCAGCTCGCAGGGTACCACCTACGAGCAGTACTTC. Translation gives CASSSQGTTYEQYF.

The chain joins TRBV9 to TRBJ2-2, with 7 nucleotides matching TRBD1. This CDR3 contains 17 residues. V lost 4 bases and J lost 5; bases outside the gene matches: 14. Germline V lookup: CDR1 SGDLS, CDR2 YYNGEE. The CDR3 here is CASSPRQGGHHTGELFF. The CDR3 nucleotides read TGTGCCAGCAGCCCCCGACAGGGTGGGCACCATACCGGGGAGCTGTTTTTT.

The chain employs TRBV7-9 and TRBJ2-1, with D unclear. Trimming took off 1 base at V and 8 bases at J, with 12 bases between the two ends. The germline CDR1 and CDR2 sequences are SEHNR and FQNEAQ (reference sequence). CDR3 length equals 14 residues. Here the CDR3 reads CASSLEYPSDEQFF. The DNA of the CDR3 is TGTGCCAGCAGCTTAGAGTACCCCTCCGATGAGCAGTTCTTC.

V gene TRBV11-2 combines with J gene TRBJ2-6; 7 nucleotides match TRBD2. V dropped 6 bases and J dropped 4; count of bases not matched to a gene: 12. The CDR3 length is 17 residues. Germline loops: CDR1 SGHAT, CDR2 FQNNGV. The CDR3 loop is CASSPSLGGVGANVLTF. The CDR3 nucleotides are TGTGCCAGCAGTCCCTCCCTGGGAGGGGTAGGGGCCAACGTCCTGACTTTC.

The chain uses TRBV10-3 and TRBJ2-1, with D perhaps TRBD1 (5 bases). The germline V gene encodes CDR1 ENHRY and CDR2 SYGVKD. Deletions cut 7 bases from V and 10 bases from J, with 17 bases between. The length of the CDR3 is 13 residues. CDR3 loop: CAIKPAGWLEQFF. For the CDR3, the DNA is TGTGCCATCAAACCAGCAGGGTGGTTGGAGCAGTTCTTC.

This clone was observed a few times. This chain links TRBV18 with TRBJ1-1, with D unclear. The CDR3 runs to 14 residues. Trimming pared 3 bases from V and 5 bases from J, leaving 13 bases between. Germline loops: CDR1 KGHSH, CDR2 LQKENI. The DNA for the CDR3 is TGTGCCAGCTCACCGGGTGTCCTTGAGACTGAAGCTTTCTTT. Residues: CASSPGVLETEAFF.

This sequence joins TRBV6-6 and TRBJ2-1; 9 bases are shared with TRBD2. The CDR3 is 13 amino acids. CDR1 is MNHNY and CDR2 is SVGAGI in the germline V gene (reference sequence). With V trimmed by 7 bases and J by 6 bases, 4 bases remained unmatched. The DNA of the CDR3 is TGTGCCAGCACGGTAGCGGGAGTCAATGAGCAGTTCTTC. This translates into CASTVAGVNEQFF.

The CDR3 spells CASSPSGSGNTIYF. Written as DNA, the CDR3 is TGTGCCAGCAGTCCCTCCGGGTCTGGAAACACCATATATTTT. The rearrangement uses TRBV27 and TRBJ1-3, with D unclear. V shed 5 bases and J shed 1 base, with 9 bases lying between them. Germline V CDR1 and CDR2: MNHEY, SMNVEV (reference sequence). The CDR3 totals 14 residues.

Here the CDR3 DNA reads TGCAGCGTTGAAGCAGACACTGAAGCTTTCTTT. Encoded protein: CSVEADTEAFF. The gene calls are TRBV29-1 and TRBJ1-1; unclear D gene. Looked up from germline, CDR1 is SQVTM and CDR2 is ANQGSEA. Trimming took 1 base from V and 3 from J, leaving 3 bases between them. The CDR3 totals 11 residues.

The rearrangement uses TRBV7-2 and TRBJ2-7, with D tentatively TRBD2 (6 bases). Germline V gene data show CDR1 as SGHTA and CDR2 as FQGNSA. The length of the CDR3 is 15 residues. Trimming removed 2 bases at V and 0 bases at J, with 11 bases between. CDR3 sequence (DNA): TGTGCCAGCAGCTTATCTATCGGGAGCTCCTACGAGCAGTACTTC. This gives the protein CASSLSIGSSYEQYF.

The V gene is TRBV7-9, the J gene TRBJ1-1, with D possibly matching TRBD1 (5 bases). Trimming removed 5 bases at V and 3 bases at J, with 7 bases between. Germline CDR1 is SEHNR and CDR2 is FQNEAQ (reference sequence). The CDR3 covers 12 residues. In nucleotides, the CDR3 is TGTGCCAGCAGCAAACAGGACACTGAAGCTTTCTTT. Translation: CASSKQDTEAFF.

The V and J genes are TRBV7-8 and TRBJ1-2, with D unclear. CDR3 size: 14 residues. Trimming left V 3 bases short and J 2 bases short, with 10 bases between. Germline V gives CDR1 SGHVS, CDR2 FQNEAQ. Here the CDR3 reads CASSFRGTNYGYTF. In DNA, the CDR3 is TGTGCCAGCAGCTTCAGAGGCACCAACTATGGCTACACCTTC.

The table lists this clone with a few counts. This rearrangement joins TRBV19 to TRBJ2-7, with D unclear. Germline V gives CDR1 LNHDA, CDR2 SQIVND (reference sequence). V was pared by 6 bases and J by 6 bases, with 9 bases between. The length of the CDR3 is 11 residues. CDR3 amino acids: CASREGIEQYF. In DNA, the CDR3 is TGTGCCAGTAGGGAAGGAATCGAGCAGTACTTC. Combining the CDR3 with reference TRBV19 and TRBJ2-7 gives the whole variable domain DGGITQSPKYLFRKEGQNVTLSCEQNLNHDAMYWYRQDPGQGLRLIYYSQIVNDFQKGDIAEGYSVSREKKESFPLTVTSAQKNPTAFYLCASREGIEQYFGPGTRLTVT.

The V and J genes are TRBV19 and TRBJ2-7; perhaps TRBD2 as D (5 bases). Germline assignment: CDR1 LNHDA and CDR2 SQIVND (reference sequence). V was cut by 3 bases and J by 7 bases, with 10 bases left in between. This CDR3 has 12 amino acids. The CDR3 reads CASSIPGREQYF. The CDR3 region has the DNA TGTGCCAGTAGTATTCCGGGGAGAGAGCAGTACTTC.

The CDR3 region has the DNA TGTGCCAGCAGCGTAGCTTCCGGATTGAACACTGAAGCTTTCTTT. Its translation: CASSVASGLNTEAFF. This sequence joins TRBV9 and TRBJ1-1, with D unclear. V lost 0 bases, J lost 0 bases, and 9 bases lay in between. This CDR3 has 15 amino acids. Looked up from germline, CDR1 is SGDLS and CDR2 is YYNGEE.

The gene calls are TRBV28 and TRBJ2-4; 9 bases align to TRBD1. With 5 bases clipped from V and 8 bases from J, the junction kept 22 bases outside the gene matches. There are 19 residues in the CDR3. CDR1 MDHEN and CDR2 SYDVKM come from the germline V gene. CDR3 sequence: CASSPTYWDREGDYDIQYF. The CDR3 DNA reads as TGTGCCAGCAGTCCCACATACTGGGACAGGGAGGGGGACTACGACATTCAGTACTTC.